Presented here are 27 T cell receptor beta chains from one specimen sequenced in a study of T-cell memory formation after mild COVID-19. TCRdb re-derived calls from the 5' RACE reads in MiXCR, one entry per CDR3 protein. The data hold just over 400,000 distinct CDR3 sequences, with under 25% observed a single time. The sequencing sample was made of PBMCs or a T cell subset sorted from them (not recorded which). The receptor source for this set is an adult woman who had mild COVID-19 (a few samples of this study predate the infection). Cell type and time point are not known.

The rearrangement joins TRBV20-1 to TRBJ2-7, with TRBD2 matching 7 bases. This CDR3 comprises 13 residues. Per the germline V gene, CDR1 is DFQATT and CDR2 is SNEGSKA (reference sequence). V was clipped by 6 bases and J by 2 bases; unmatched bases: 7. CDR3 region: CSAAPGTTYEQYF. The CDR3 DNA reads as TGCAGTGCAGCCCCTGGGACTACCTACGAGCAGTACTTC.

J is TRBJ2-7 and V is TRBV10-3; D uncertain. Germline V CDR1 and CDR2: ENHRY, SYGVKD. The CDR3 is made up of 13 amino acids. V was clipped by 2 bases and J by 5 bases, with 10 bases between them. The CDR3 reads CAISEKGPHEQYF. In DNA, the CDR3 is TGTGCCATCAGTGAGAAAGGGCCCCACGAGCAGTACTTC.

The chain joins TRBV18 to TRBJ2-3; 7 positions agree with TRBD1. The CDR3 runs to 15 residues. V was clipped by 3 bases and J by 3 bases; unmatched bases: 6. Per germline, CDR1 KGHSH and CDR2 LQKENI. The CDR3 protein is CASSPTGRQTDTQYF. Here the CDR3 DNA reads TGTGCCAGCTCACCGACAGGGCGACAAACAGATACGCAGTATTTT.

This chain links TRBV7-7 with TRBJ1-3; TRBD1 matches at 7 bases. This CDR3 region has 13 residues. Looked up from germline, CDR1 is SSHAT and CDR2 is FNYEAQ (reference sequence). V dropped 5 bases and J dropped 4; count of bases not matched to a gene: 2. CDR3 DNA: TGTGCCAGCAGCACAGGGGAAGGAAACACCATATATTTT. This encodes CASSTGEGNTIYF.

The CDR3: CASSYGSGEWNEQFF. The DNA of the CDR3 is TGTGCCAGCAGTTACGGGTCAGGGGAGTGGAATGAGCAGTTCTTC. This sequence joins TRBV6-5 and TRBJ2-1; D possibly corresponds to TRBD1 (6 bases). The CDR3 extends over 15 amino acids. Trimming stripped 2 bases from V and 7 bases from J, with 15 bases between. Germline lookup yields CDR1 MNHEY and CDR2 SVGAGI.

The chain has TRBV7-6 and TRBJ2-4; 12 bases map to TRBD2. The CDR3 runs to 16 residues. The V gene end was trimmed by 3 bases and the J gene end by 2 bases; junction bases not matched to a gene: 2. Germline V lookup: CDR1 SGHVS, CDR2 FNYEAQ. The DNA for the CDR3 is TGTGCCAGCAGCTTCGGACTAGCGGGATCCAAAAACATTCAGTACTTC. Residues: CASSFGLAGSKNIQYF.

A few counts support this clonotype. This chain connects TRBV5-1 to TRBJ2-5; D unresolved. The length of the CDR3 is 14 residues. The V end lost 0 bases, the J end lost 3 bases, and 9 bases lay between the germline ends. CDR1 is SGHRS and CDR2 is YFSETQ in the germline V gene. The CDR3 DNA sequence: TGCGCCAGCAGCTTGGGCTTCGGAGAAGAGACCCAGTACTTC. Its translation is CASSLGFGEETQYF.

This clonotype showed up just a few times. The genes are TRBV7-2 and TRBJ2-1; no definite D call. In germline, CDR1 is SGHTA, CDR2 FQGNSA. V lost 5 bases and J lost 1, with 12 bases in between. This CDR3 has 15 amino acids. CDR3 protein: CASSPRPISYNEQFF. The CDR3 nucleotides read TGTGCCAGCAGCCCTCGACCAATATCCTACAATGAGCAGTTCTTC.

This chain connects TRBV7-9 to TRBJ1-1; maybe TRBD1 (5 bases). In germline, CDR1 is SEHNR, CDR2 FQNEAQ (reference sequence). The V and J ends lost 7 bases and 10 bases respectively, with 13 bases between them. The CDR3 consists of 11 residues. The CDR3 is CASTGLGGAFF. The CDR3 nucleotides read TGTGCCAGCACCGGATTGGGGGGAGCTTTCTTT.

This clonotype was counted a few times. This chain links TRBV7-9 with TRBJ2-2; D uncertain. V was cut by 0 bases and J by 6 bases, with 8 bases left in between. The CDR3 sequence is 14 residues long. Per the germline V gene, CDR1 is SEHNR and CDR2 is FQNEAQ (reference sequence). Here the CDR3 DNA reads TGTGCCAGCAGCTTAGCGCGAAATCCCGGGGAGCTGTTTTTT. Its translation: CASSLARNPGELFF.

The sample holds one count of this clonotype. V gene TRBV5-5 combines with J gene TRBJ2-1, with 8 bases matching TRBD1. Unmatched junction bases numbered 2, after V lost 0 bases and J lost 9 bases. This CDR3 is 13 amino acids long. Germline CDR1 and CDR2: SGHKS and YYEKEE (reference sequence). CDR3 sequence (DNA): TGTGCCAGCAGCTTGGCGACAGGGGTTGAGCAGTTCTTC. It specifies CASSLATGVEQFF.

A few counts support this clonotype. Here the CDR3 DNA reads TGTGCCACCAGCCGGGGAGGGGACTCCTACGAGCAGTACTTC. Protein product: CATSRGGDSYEQYF. V and J are TRBV24-1 and TRBJ2-7, with TRBD2 matching over 7 bases. V shed 7 bases, J shed 0 bases, and the junction held 5 bases outside the gene matches. Per germline, CDR1 KGHDR and CDR2 SFDVKD. The CDR3 loop spans 14 amino acids.

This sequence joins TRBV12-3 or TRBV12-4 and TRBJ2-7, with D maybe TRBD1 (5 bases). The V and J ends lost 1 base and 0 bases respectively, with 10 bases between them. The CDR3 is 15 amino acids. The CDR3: CASSLGTPSSYEQYF. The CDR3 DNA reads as TGTGCCAGCAGTTTAGGGACACCCAGCTCCTACGAGCAGTACTTC.

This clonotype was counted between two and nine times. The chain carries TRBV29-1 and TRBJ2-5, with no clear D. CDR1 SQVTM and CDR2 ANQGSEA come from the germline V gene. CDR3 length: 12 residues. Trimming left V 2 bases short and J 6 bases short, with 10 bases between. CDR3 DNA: TGCAGCGTTGAAATCGGTTTCCAGACCCAGTACTTC. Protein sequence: CSVEIGFQTQYF.

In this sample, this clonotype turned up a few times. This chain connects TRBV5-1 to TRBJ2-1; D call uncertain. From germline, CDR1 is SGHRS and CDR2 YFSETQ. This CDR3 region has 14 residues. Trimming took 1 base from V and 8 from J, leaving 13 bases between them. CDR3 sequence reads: CASSLLRQWDEQFF. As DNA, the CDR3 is TGCGCCAGCAGCTTGCTCAGGCAGTGGGATGAGCAGTTCTTC.

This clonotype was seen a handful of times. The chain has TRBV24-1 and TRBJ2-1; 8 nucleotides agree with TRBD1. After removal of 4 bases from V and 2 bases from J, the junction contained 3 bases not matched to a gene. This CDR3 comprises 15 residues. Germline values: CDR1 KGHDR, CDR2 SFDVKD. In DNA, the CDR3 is TGTGCCACCAGTGACATACAGGGGGCCTACAATGAGCAGTTCTTC. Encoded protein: CATSDIQGAYNEQFF.

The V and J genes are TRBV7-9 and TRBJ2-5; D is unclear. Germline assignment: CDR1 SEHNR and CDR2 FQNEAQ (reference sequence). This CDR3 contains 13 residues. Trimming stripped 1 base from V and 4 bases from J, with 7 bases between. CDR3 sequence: CASSLGLLETQYF. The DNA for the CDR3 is TGTGCCAGCAGCTTAGGGCTGCTAGAGACCCAGTACTTC. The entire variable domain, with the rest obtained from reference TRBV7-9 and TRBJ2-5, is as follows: DTGVSQNPRHKITKRGQNVTFRCDPISEHNRLYWYRQTLGQGPEFLTYFQNEAQLEKSRLLSDRFSAERPKGSFSTLEIQRTEQGDSAMYLCASSLGLLETQYFGPGTRLLVL.

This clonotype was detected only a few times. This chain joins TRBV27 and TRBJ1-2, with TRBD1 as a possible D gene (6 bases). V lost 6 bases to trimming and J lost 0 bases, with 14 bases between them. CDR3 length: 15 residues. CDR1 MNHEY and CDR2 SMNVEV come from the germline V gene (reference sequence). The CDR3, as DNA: TGTGCCAGCAGGCCGCCGGGGGCCACTAACTATGGCTACACCTTC. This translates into CASRPPGATNYGYTF.

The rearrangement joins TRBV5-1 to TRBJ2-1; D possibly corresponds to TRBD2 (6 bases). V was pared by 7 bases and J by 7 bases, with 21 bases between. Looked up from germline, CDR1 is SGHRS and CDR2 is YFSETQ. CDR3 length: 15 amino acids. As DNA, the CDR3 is TGCGCCAGCTCGATCCGGGACTCCCTGGCGAATGAGCAGTTCTTC. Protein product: CASSIRDSLANEQFF.

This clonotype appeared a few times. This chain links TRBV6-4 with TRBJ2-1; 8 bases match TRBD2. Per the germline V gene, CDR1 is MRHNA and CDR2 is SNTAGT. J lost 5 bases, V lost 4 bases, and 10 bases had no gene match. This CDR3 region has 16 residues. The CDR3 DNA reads TGTGCCAGCAGTGTTTCCGTGGCTAGCGGGCACAATGAGCAGTTCTTC. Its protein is CASSVSVASGHNEQFF.

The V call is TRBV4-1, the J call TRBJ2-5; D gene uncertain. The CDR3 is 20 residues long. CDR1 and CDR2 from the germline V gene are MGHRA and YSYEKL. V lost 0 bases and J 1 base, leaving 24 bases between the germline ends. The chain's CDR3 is CASSQDGPVPVKSTQETQYF. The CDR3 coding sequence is TGCGCCAGCAGCCAAGATGGGCCTGTTCCTGTGAAGTCCACCCAAGAGACCCAGTACTTC.

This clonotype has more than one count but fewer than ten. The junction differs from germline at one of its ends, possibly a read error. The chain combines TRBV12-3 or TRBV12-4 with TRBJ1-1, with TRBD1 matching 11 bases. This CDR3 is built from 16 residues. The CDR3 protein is CASRLGQGALNTEAFF. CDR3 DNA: TGTGCCAGCAGATTAGGACAGGGGGCGCTGAACACTGAAGCTTTCTTT.

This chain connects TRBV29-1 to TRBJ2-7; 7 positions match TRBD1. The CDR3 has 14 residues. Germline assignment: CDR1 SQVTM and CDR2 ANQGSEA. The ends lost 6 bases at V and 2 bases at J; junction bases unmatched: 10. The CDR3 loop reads CSVVDREFPYEQYF. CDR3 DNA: TGCAGCGTGGTCGACAGGGAGTTTCCCTACGAGCAGTACTTC.

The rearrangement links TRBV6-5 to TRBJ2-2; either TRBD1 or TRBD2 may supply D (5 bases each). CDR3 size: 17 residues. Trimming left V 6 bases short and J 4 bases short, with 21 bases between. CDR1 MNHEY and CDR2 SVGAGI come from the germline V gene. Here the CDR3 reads CASRPYVARGPTGELFF. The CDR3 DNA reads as TGTGCCAGCAGACCTTACGTTGCTAGGGGACCCACCGGGGAGCTGTTTTTT.

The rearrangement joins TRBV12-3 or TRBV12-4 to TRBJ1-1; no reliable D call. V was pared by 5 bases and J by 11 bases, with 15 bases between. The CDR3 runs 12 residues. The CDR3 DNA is TGTGCCAGCAGTCCCCACACCGGGGAGGCTTTCTTT. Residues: CASSPHTGEAFF.

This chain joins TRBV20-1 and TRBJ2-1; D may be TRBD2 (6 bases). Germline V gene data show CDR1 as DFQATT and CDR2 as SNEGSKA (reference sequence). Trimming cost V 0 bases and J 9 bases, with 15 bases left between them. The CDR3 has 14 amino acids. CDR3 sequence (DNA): TGCAGTGCTAGAGATCGTCGGGAGAGGGGTGAGCAGTTCTTC. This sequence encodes CSARDRRERGEQFF.

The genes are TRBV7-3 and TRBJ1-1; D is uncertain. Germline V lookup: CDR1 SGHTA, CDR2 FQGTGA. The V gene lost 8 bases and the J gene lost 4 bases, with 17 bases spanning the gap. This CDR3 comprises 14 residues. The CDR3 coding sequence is TGTGCCAGCGCCCCGGGCAGTGGAGGCACTGAAGCTTTCTTT. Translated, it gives CASAPGSGGTEAFF.